Below, one T cell receptor beta chain is given with its context. Its antigen is as yet unknown. Profiling relied on immunoSEQ multiplex PCR, and the TCRdb table lists in-frame clones only, not all of them. The table has under 20,000 clones, approximately 72% seen once; the top ten hold approximately 24%. This entry belongs to a study of OX40 agonist ivuxolimab in advanced cancers. Study in general: Three partial responders included one hepatocellular carcinoma patient and two cutaneous melanoma patients. Study-level points and caveats: In the 0.1-3.0 mg/kg groups, partial responders showed among the lowest expansion.

V lost 8 bases to trimming and J lost 5 bases, with 19 bases between them. CDR3 length: 14 amino acids. Germline assignment: CDR1 SNHLY and CDR2 FYNNEI. The sequences come from CD4+ or CD8+ T cells sorted from blood, collected in a trial of the OX40 agonist ivuxolimab. The rearrangement uses TRBV2 and TRBJ2-7; D may match TRBD1 or TRBD2 (6 bases each). The receptor was derived from an adult with an advanced solid tumor such as melanoma, head and neck, liver or kidney cancer. Here the CDR3 reads CASGMGGAYDEQYF. CDR3 nucleotides: TGTGCCAGCGGTATGGGGGGCGCGTACGACGAGCAGTACTTC.